The 29 T cell receptor beta chains given below trace back to one sample, sequenced in a study of blood T cell repertoires in COVID-19. The method was immunoSEQ multiplex PCR; TCRdb's version includes in-frame clones alone and lacks a portion of them. The profile shows fewer than 200,000 clones, approximately 85% of them singletons. The sample was peripheral blood. The receptor set was obtained from a woman over 75 with acute or convalescent COVID-19.

V and J are TRBV6-5 and TRBJ2-2, with D tentatively TRBD1 (6 bases). Germline lookup yields CDR1 MNHEY and CDR2 SVGAGI. The V end was cut by 10 bases, the J end by 2 bases, with 14 bases between. The CDR3 length is 14 residues. The CDR3 spells CATQTGSNTGELFF. The DNA for the CDR3 is TGTGCCACCCAGACAGGATCCAACACCGGGGAGCTGTTTTTT.

This chain joins TRBV9 and TRBJ1-6, with D possibly being TRBD1 (6 bases). V was clipped by 4 bases and J by 8 bases, with 16 bases between them. The germline V gene has CDR1 SGDLS and CDR2 YYNGEE. The CDR3 has 15 residues. The CDR3 sequence: CASSPSQGIHSPLHF. CDR3 bases: TGTGCCAGCAGCCCATCGCAGGGGATCCATTCACCCCTCCACTTT.

The genes are TRBV7-9 and TRBJ2-6; 7 bases line up with TRBD1. After removal of 5 bases from V and 1 base from J, the junction contained 14 bases not matched to a gene. The length of the CDR3 is 19 residues. Germline CDR1 reads SEHNR; CDR2 reads FQNEAQ (reference sequence). The CDR3 region is CASSGRTGAVGSGANVLTF. DNA for the CDR3: TGTGCCAGCAGCGGACGCACAGGGGCCGTAGGGTCTGGGGCCAACGTCCTGACTTTC.

The chain employs TRBV5-1 and TRBJ2-3; D is uncertain. The length of the CDR3 is 12 residues. The V gene's germline CDR1 is SGHRS and CDR2 YFSETQ. Trimming cost V 4 bases and J 4 bases, with 7 bases left between them. The CDR3 nucleotides are TGCGCCAGCAGCCCCATGTCAGATACGCAGTATTTT. Translation gives CASSPMSDTQYF.

The chain combines TRBV24-1 with TRBJ1-2, with TRBD1 matching 8 bases. The germline gives CDR1 KGHDR, CDR2 SFDVKD. V shed 3 bases, J shed 6 bases, and the junction held 2 bases outside the gene matches. The CDR3 has 13 residues. The CDR3 DNA sequence: TGTGCCACCAGTGATCGACAGGGGAATGGCTACACCTTC. Encoded protein: CATSDRQGNGYTF.

This clone has just one count. The rearrangement links TRBV6-5 to TRBJ1-1; D might be TRBD1 (5 bases). This CDR3 has 14 residues. The germline V gene encodes CDR1 MNHEY and CDR2 SVGAGI. V shed 6 bases and J shed 3 bases, with 14 bases lying between them. The CDR3, as DNA: TGTGCCAGCAGACGGGGGGGGAGGGACACTGAAGCTTTCTTT. This translates into CASRRGGRDTEAFF.

The V call is TRBV6-5, the J call TRBJ2-7; possibly TRBD1 for D (5 bases). Trimming shortened V by 6 bases and J by 0 bases, and 15 bases separated the two germline ends. Germline V gene lookup returns CDR1 MNHEY and CDR2 SVGAGI. The CDR3 extends over 15 amino acids. In nucleotides, the CDR3 is TGTGCCAGCAGGATGGGGCAGACTCCCTCCTACGAGCAGTACTTC. Protein: CASRMGQTPSYEQYF.

This rearrangement joins TRBV19 to TRBJ1-1, with 9 bases matching TRBD1. The CDR3 covers 15 residues. Germline V gene lookup returns CDR1 LNHDA and CDR2 SQIVND (reference sequence). Losses at the gene ends were 5 bases for V and 3 bases for J; bases not matched to a gene: 7. Written as DNA, the CDR3 is TGTGCCAGTAGTCCTACAGGGGGCACGTACACTGAAGCTTTCTTT. Translated, it gives CASSPTGGTYTEAFF.

This clone is a singleton in its sample. The chain joins TRBV6-5 to TRBJ1-2; unclear D gene. The CDR3 totals 15 residues. Germline V CDR1 and CDR2: MNHEY, SVGAGI. Trimming removed 0 bases from V and 6 bases from J, with 14 bases in between. DNA for the CDR3: TGTGCCAGCAGTTACTCGCCAGGTGAACTCCATGGCTACACCTTC. Residues: CASSYSPGELHGYTF.

V is TRBV15 and J is TRBJ2-6, with no clear D. CDR3 size: 18 residues. The V end lost 1 base, the J end lost 0 bases, and 13 bases lay between the germline ends. From germline, CDR1 is LNHNV and CDR2 YYDKDF (reference sequence). CDR3 nucleotides: TGTGCCACCAGCAGAGGGGTAGGAAGACTCTCTGGGGCCAACGTCCTGACTTTC. It encodes CATSRGVGRLSGANVLTF.

This clone is a singleton in its sample. This rearrangement joins TRBV5-1 to TRBJ1-1; 10 bases line up with TRBD1. Germline lookup yields CDR1 SGHRS and CDR2 YFSETQ. The CDR3 is made up of 17 amino acids. The junction had 10 bases not matched to a gene; V was cut back by 4 bases and J by 1 base. CDR3 amino acids: CASSLRTGGASNTEAFF. The CDR3 DNA sequence: TGCGCCAGCAGCCTTCGGACAGGGGGGGCCTCGAACACTGAAGCTTTCTTT.

The chain is built from TRBV9 and TRBJ1-1; D is undetermined. V was trimmed by 0 bases and J by 2 bases, leaving 11 bases between them. The V gene's germline CDR1 is SGDLS and CDR2 YYNGEE. The CDR3 contains 15 residues. In DNA form, the CDR3 reads TGTGCCAGCAGCGTAGACGGGAGCTTTAACACTGAAGCTTTCTTT. Amino acids: CASSVDGSFNTEAFF.

This sequence joins TRBV4-3 and TRBJ1-6; weak D call: TRBD1 (5 bases). V was cut by 2 bases and J by 7 bases, with 9 bases left in between. CDR1 and CDR2 (germline): LGHNA, YSLEER. The CDR3 loop spans 14 amino acids. CDR3 region: CASSQRAGNSPLHF. The CDR3, as DNA: TGCGCCAGCAGCCAAAGGGCAGGGAATTCACCCCTCCACTTT.

This sequence joins TRBV2 and TRBJ1-5; TRBD1 is a possible D gene (6 bases). In germline, CDR1 is SNHLY, CDR2 FYNNEI. The CDR3 is made up of 14 amino acids. Trimming pared 6 bases from V and 4 bases from J, leaving 13 bases between. Written as DNA, the CDR3 is TGTGCCAGCAGCTCTGACAGGCAAAATCAGCCCCAGCATTTT. It encodes CASSSDRQNQPQHF. The full variable domain, completed using reference TRBV2 and TRBJ1-5, is EPEVTQTPSHQVTQMGQEVILRCVPISNHLYFYWYRQILGQKVEFLVSFYNNEISEKSEIFDDQFSVERPDGSNFTLKIRSTKLEDSAMYFCASSSDRQNQPQHFGDGTRLSIL.

In its sample, this clone was seen a few times. The J gene is TRBJ1-4, the V gene TRBV18, with D unclear. CDR3 length equals 16 residues. Trimming shortened V by 3 bases and J by 3 bases, and 14 bases separated the two germline ends. The V gene's germline CDR1 is KGHSH and CDR2 LQKENI. CDR3 coding DNA: TGTGCCAGCTCACCGCGTTGGGCACAAGCTAATGAAAAACTGTTTTTT. The encoded protein is CASSPRWAQANEKLFF.

Written as DNA, the CDR3 is TGTGCCAGCTCACCCGACGGGACAGTGAACACCGGGGAGCTGTTTTTT. Translation: CASSPDGTVNTGELFF. The J gene is TRBJ2-2, the V gene TRBV18; 7 nucleotides agree with TRBD1. The CDR3 covers 16 residues. Germline V CDR1 and CDR2: KGHSH, LQKENI. The V gene end was trimmed by 3 bases and the J gene end by 1 base; junction bases not matched to a gene: 5. The full variable domain, completed using reference TRBV18 and TRBJ2-2, is NAGVMQNPRHLVRRRGQEARLRCSPMKGHSHVYWYRQLPEEGLKFMVYLQKENIIDESGMPKERFSAEFPKEGPSILRIQQVVRGDSAAYFCASSPDGTVNTGELFFGEGSRLTVL.

The chain links TRBV25-1 to TRBJ1-6; tentative D call: TRBD1 (5 bases). The CDR3 contains 14 residues. Germline V gives CDR1 MGHDK, CDR2 SYGVNS. The germline V and J ends were trimmed by 3 bases and 10 bases, with 13 bases remaining between them. This chain's CDR3 is CASSDGRGGSPLHF. The CDR3 DNA follows: TGTGCCAGCAGTGATGGGCGCGGGGGATCACCCCTCCACTTT. Full variable domain (rest looked up from reference TRBV25-1 and TRBJ1-6): EADIYQTPRYLVIGTGKKITLECSQTMGHDKMYWYQQDPGMELHLIHYSYGVNSTEKGDLSSESTVSRIRTEHFPLTLESARPSHTSQYLCASSDGRGGSPLHFGNGTRLTVT.

This chain uses TRBV19 with TRBJ1-2; tentative D call: TRBD1 (6 bases). Germline CDR1 reads LNHDA; CDR2 reads SQIVND (reference sequence). The CDR3 runs 16 residues. Trimming removed 9 bases at V and 2 bases at J, with 22 bases between. DNA of the CDR3: TGTGCCAGCTCACCCTCACCACAGGGCCCAAACTATGGCTACACCTTC. Its protein product is CASSPSPQGPNYGYTF.

V is TRBV29-1 and J is TRBJ2-6; possibly TRBD2 for D (5 bases). The germline V gene has CDR1 SQVTM and CDR2 ANQGSEA. The CDR3 has 15 amino acids. V shed 4 bases and J shed 4 bases, with 14 bases lying between them. The CDR3 reads CSVGRRTGGANVLTF. DNA for the CDR3: TGCAGCGTTGGTCGCCGGACGGGAGGGGCCAACGTCCTGACTTTC.

The V and J genes are TRBV2 and TRBJ2-3; 7 bases line up with TRBD2. Germline loops: CDR1 SNHLY, CDR2 FYNNEI. The CDR3 has 15 residues. The trim removed 8 bases at V and 3 bases at J, leaving 11 bases unmatched. The CDR3 DNA is TGTGCCAGCTCAAGAACTAGCGTAACGACAGATACGCAGTATTTT. Translating gives CASSRTSVTTDTQYF.

The gene calls are TRBV19 and TRBJ1-5, with TRBD1 matching over 8 bases. Trimming cost V 4 bases and J 7 bases; bases outside gene matches: 6. The CDR3 is 14 amino acids. From germline, CDR1 is LNHDA and CDR2 SQIVND (reference sequence). The CDR3 here is CASSTGQVNQPQHF. The CDR3 region has the DNA TGTGCCAGTAGTACGGGACAGGTTAACCAGCCCCAGCATTTT.

This chain connects TRBV4-2 to TRBJ2-7, with TRBD2 matching 16 bases. There are 18 residues in the CDR3. Germline lookup yields CDR1 LGHNA and CDR2 YNFKEQ. The ends lost 5 bases at V and 4 bases at J; junction bases unmatched: 11. The CDR3 reads CASSFRGGTSGRVYEQYF. CDR3 in DNA: TGTGCCAGCAGCTTTAGGGGCGGGACTAGCGGGAGGGTGTACGAGCAGTACTTC.

V usage is TRBV6-5 and J usage is TRBJ1-4; D unresolved. Germline V gene sequence: CDR1 MNHEY, CDR2 SVGAGI. The CDR3 spans 11 residues. V gave up 6 bases and J gave up 5 bases, with 4 bases separating them. DNA of the CDR3: TGTGCCAGCAGGACAAATGAAAAACTGTTTTTT. Amino acid sequence: CASRTNEKLFF.

V usage is TRBV6-2 or TRBV6-3 and J usage is TRBJ2-1, with 8 bases identical to TRBD2. V lost 6 bases and J lost 12; bases outside the gene matches: 7. Germline assignment: CDR1 MNHEY and CDR2 SVGEGT. There are 12 residues in the CDR3. CDR3 DNA sequence: TGTGCCAGCAGCGAGCGGGAGAAGGGGCAGTTCTTC. It specifies CASSEREKGQFF.

The rearrangement links TRBV10-3 to TRBJ2-3, with TRBD2 identical over 10 bases. The V gene end was trimmed by 5 bases and the J gene end by 5 bases; junction bases not matched to a gene: 7. Germline V CDR1 and CDR2: ENHRY, SYGVKD. CDR3 length: 15 amino acids. CDR3 region: CAISQAGGLIDTQYF. As DNA, the CDR3 is TGTGCCATCAGTCAAGCGGGGGGGCTTATAGATACGCAGTATTTT.

The rearrangement links TRBV3-1 (or the pseudogene TRBV3-2) to TRBJ2-3; no clear D gene. Germline loops: CDR1 LGHDT, CDR2 YNNKEL (reference sequence). Trimming took off 3 bases at V and 5 bases at J, with 15 bases between the two ends. The CDR3 is 15 amino acids. The CDR3 loop reads CASSQSVGTRDTQYF. The CDR3 DNA sequence: TGTGCCAGCAGCCAGTCGGTGGGCACGAGAGATACGCAGTATTTT.

The chain uses TRBV11-1 and TRBJ1-2; D not certain. The V and J ends lost 1 base and 4 bases respectively, with 10 bases between them. Germline CDR1 reads SGHAT; CDR2 reads FQDESV (reference sequence). The CDR3 contains 14 residues. The CDR3 region is CASSLGQRIYGYTF. As DNA, the CDR3 is TGTGCCAGCAGCTTAGGACAACGAATCTATGGCTACACCTTC.

V and J are TRBV24-1 and TRBJ2-1, with 10 bases lining up with TRBD2. V gave up 4 bases and J gave up 7 bases; unmatched junction bases: 12. Germline assignment: CDR1 KGHDR and CDR2 SFDVKD. The CDR3 totals 17 residues. The CDR3 DNA sequence: TGTGCCACCAGTGACCCCCGAGCGGGAGGGCCTTTTAATGAGCAGTTCTTC. Translating gives CATSDPRAGGPFNEQFF.

The rearrangement uses TRBV6-1 and TRBJ2-7; 7 positions match TRBD1. Trimming took 1 base from V and 2 from J; bases not matched to a gene: 5. Germline V gene sequence: CDR1 MNHNS, CDR2 SASEGT. The CDR3 contains 15 residues. This CDR3 is CASSEGWGQPYEQYF. CDR3 DNA sequence: TGTGCCAGCAGTGAAGGATGGGGACAGCCCTACGAGCAGTACTTC.